This T cell receptor beta chain was sequenced during a study of beta chain features in type 1 diabetes. Whole-study context: Summed over all samples, the examined sorted cells came to more than 85 million.

Sorting that relied on CD45RO/CCR7/CD25/CD127/CD95/CD27 yielded CD4+ naive, central memory, regulatory and stem cell-like memory cells. General study points: There was a moderate but significant shortening of TCRB CDR3s in all four CD4+ subsets of Type 1 diabetes patients.

V gave up 6 bases and J gave up 0 bases, with 12 bases separating them. Looked up from germline, CDR1 is GTSNPN and CDR2 is SVGIG (reference sequence). The CDR3 is 15 residues long. All of the isolated RNA was reverse transcribed, so expressed TCRB transcripts were sequenced. Assay: immunoSEQ multiplex PCR; the TCRdb copy retains only in-frame clones and omits some. This repertoire shows around 430,000 clones, about 29% found once; its top ten account for about 0.06%. For this clone: Its specificity is unknown.

The chain combines TRBV30 with TRBJ2-6; no definite D call. The clonotype originates from a man aged 18 to 29 in good health. Sequenced: naive CD4+ T cells from blood. CDR3 sequence reads: CACPNVGSGANVLTF. As DNA, the CDR3 is TGTGCCTGCCCGAATGTAGGCTCTGGGGCCAACGTCCTGACTTTC.